A selection of T cell receptor beta chains follows, all from one sample in a study of tumor-infiltrating lymphocytes in primary liver carcinoma. TCRdb passed the multiplex PCR reads through MiXCR, listing each CDR3 protein once. The data show 330,000 or so distinct CDR3 sequences, less than 65% seen once. Sequencing input: peripheral blood. The receptors originated from a man aged 40-49 years with primary liver carcinoma and hepatitis B virus infection. CDR3s include the opening cysteine and the closing phenylalanine or tryptophan. Fields, in order: V gene, J gene, D gene, clone size, CDR3 protein, CDR3 DNA. A D gene is named only where the DNA matches it firmly. Part of the rows lack a size; the others show once, few, many or a class for expanded clones.

>TRBV11-2|TRBJ1-2|-|-
CACSYTRGSSPRYTF
TGTGCCTGCAGCTATACAAGGGGCTCCTCCCCTCGCTACACCTTC
>TRBV12-3/TRBV12-4|TRBJ2-7|-|many
CASSLLGQLRPYEQYF
TGTGCCAGCAGTTTACTAGGGCAGCTCCGGCCCTACGAGCAGTACTTC
>TRBV11-2|TRBJ2-7|-|-
CTSSLQGIERYF
TGTACCAGCAGCTTACAGGGTATTGAGCGGTACTTC
>TRBV11-2|TRBJ2-7|-|-
CATGDALEYEQYF
TGTGCCACCGGCGATGCTCTAGAATACGAGCAGTACTTC
>TRBV6-2/TRBV6-3|TRBJ2-3|-|many
CASSYDQGGTQYF
TGTGCCAGCAGTTACGACCAGGGGGGTACGCAGTATTTT
>TRBV11-2|TRBJ2-4|-|-
CASSLAYWTNVQYF
TGTGCCAGCAGCTTAGCTTACTGGACAAACGTTCAGTACTTC
>TRBV10-2|TRBJ1-5|-|many
CASKEELGSNQPQHF
TGCGCCAGCAAGGAGGAGTTGGGGAGCAATCAGCCCCAGCATTTT
>TRBV29-1|TRBJ2-3|-|-
CGVARILTDTQYF
TGCGGCGTTGCCCGGATCCTCACAGATACGCAGTATTTT
>TRBV30|TRBJ2-7|TRBD2|-
CAWEREASYEQYF
TGTGCCTGGGAGCGGGAGGCCTCCTACGAGCAGTACTTC
>TRBV5-1|TRBJ2-7|-|many
CASSLDRVVREQYF
TGCGCCAGCAGCTTGGACAGGGTGGTCCGAGAGCAGTACTTC
>TRBV6-5|TRBJ2-3|-|many
CASSTEGAQYF
TGTGCCAGCAGTACAGAAGGAGCGCAGTATTTT
>TRBV11-2|TRBJ1-1|-|-
CASSPRLTRPKIGAFF
TGTGCTAGCAGCCCGCGCCTGACAAGGCCGAAGATCGGTGCCTTCTTT
>TRBV6-5|TRBJ2-7|-|once
CASSYSRDIGYEQHF
TGTGCCAGCAGTTACTCGAGGGACATAGGCTACGAGCAGCACTTC
>TRBV6-1|TRBJ2-7|-|once
CASRERIGGSYEQYF
TGTGCCAGCAGGGAAAGGATAGGGGGATCCTACGAGCAGTACTTC
>TRBV4-2|TRBJ2-1|-|-
CANVLGHSDNEQFF
TGTGCCAACGTCCTAGGGCACAGCGACAATGAGCAGTTCTTC
>TRBV19|TRBJ2-2|-|-
CASRGRAPRTGELFF
TGTGCCAGTAGGGGGCGGGCGCCCCGAACCGGGGAGCTGTTTTTT
>TRBV11-2|TRBJ2-7|-|-
CVSSSGVSSYEQYF
TGTGTCAGCAGCTCGGGGGTTAGCTCCTACGAGCAGTACTTC
>TRBV12-3/TRBV12-4|TRBJ2-1|TRBD2|-
CARTSGLAGQQFF
TGTGCCAGGACCTCGGGACTAGCCGGCCAGCAGTTCTTC
>TRBV6-1|TRBJ2-3|-|many
CASRLTDTQYF
TGTGCCAGCCGTCTTACTGATACGCAGTATTTT
>TRBV5-1|TRBJ2-7|-|many
CASSLTPQSYEQYF
TGCGCCAGCAGCTTGACACCACAGTCCTACGAGCAGTACTTC
>TRBV11-2|TRBJ2-7|-|-
CASSLSPGSHEQYF
TGTGCCAGCAGCTTAAGTCCGGGCAGCCACGAACAGTACTTC
>TRBV19|TRBJ1-5|TRBD1|few
CASREETGGGQPQHF
TGTGCCAGTAGGGAGGAGACAGGGGGCGGGCAGCCCCAGCATTTT
>TRBV4-1|TRBJ2-7|TRBD1|-
CASSLLSQGAKQYF
TGCGCCAGCAGCCTACTATCCCAGGGGGCGAAGCAGTACTTC
>TRBV29-1|TRBJ2-1|-|-
CSVGVQGCEQFF
TGCAGCGTTGGCGTACAGGGTTGCGAGCAGTTCTTC